The 9 T cell receptor beta chains given below trace back to one sample, sequenced in a study of T cells in Graves' hyperthyroidism and ophthalmopathy. Regions amplified from RNA transcripts were the TCR beta CDR3 regions. Carried out on the TCR CDR3, a first-round RT-PCR used the HTBI primer set. TCRdb ran MiXCR on the multiplex PCR reads and lists one entry per CDR3 protein. The sample contains nearly 250,000 distinct CDR3 sequences, around 26% of which appear only once. The specimen was blood. The receptor source for this set is a woman between 40 and 50 years old with Graves' ophthalmopathy.

Many counts were recorded for this clonotype. The chain recombines TRBV5-8 with TRBJ2-2, with D possibly being TRBD2 (5 bases). The ends were cut back, 4 bases at V and 5 bases at J, with 12 bases in the middle. The CDR3 is 14 amino acids. In germline, CDR1 is SGHTS, CDR2 YDEGEE. The CDR3 loop reads CASSPLGETGELFF. The CDR3 DNA is TGTGCCAGCAGCCCCCTCGGGGAGACCGGGGAGCTGTTTTTT.

This clonotype was detected ten times or more. The rearrangement uses TRBV5-1 and TRBJ2-2; no firm D call. Germline V gene lookup returns CDR1 SGHRS and CDR2 YFSETQ. V was trimmed by 0 bases and J by 1 base, leaving 10 bases between them. CDR3 size: 16 residues. The CDR3 loop reads CASSLALWGNTGELFF. CDR3 nucleotides: TGCGCCAGCAGCTTGGCCCTTTGGGGGAACACCGGGGAGCTGTTTTTT.

This clonotype was found many times. This chain uses TRBV11-1 with TRBJ1-4; 11 nucleotides align to TRBD1. The V gene end was trimmed by 4 bases and the J gene end by 4 bases; junction bases not matched to a gene: 2. Germline CDR1 SGHAT, CDR2 FQDESV (reference sequence). The CDR3 is 15 amino acids. CDR3 amino acids: CASSWGTGGNEKLFF. As DNA, the CDR3 is TGTGCCAGCAGCTGGGGGACAGGGGGTAATGAAAAACTGTTTTTT. Full variable domain (missing parts from reference TRBV11-1 and TRBJ1-4): EAEVAQSPRYKITEKSQAVAFWCDPISGHATLYWYRQILGQGPELLVQFQDESVVDDSQLPKDRFSAERLKGVDSTLKIQPAELGDSAMYLCASSWGTGGNEKLFFGSGTQLSVL.

This clonotype was detected once. CDR3 amino acids: CASCGMEETQYF. CDR3 DNA sequence: TGTGCCAGCTGCGGGATGGAGGAGACCCAGTACTTC. V usage is TRBV28 and J usage is TRBJ2-5; D perhaps matches TRBD2 (6 bases). The germline CDR1 and CDR2 sequences are MDHEN and SYDVKM. This CDR3 contains 12 residues. Trimming removed 8 bases at V and 5 bases at J, with 12 bases between.

This clonotype was observed many times. The rearrangement joins TRBV5-1 to TRBJ2-2, with 8 bases that match TRBD1. Germline lookup yields CDR1 SGHRS and CDR2 YFSETQ. The CDR3 consists of 14 residues. The ends lost 1 base at V and 7 bases at J; junction bases unmatched: 3. CDR3 residues: CASSLYGQGGELFF. The CDR3 DNA is TGCGCCAGCAGCTTGTATGGACAGGGCGGGGAGCTGTTTTTT.

This clonotype was recorded many times. This chain links TRBV4-1 with TRBJ1-1, with D possibly being TRBD1 (5 bases). Germline V lookup: CDR1 MGHRA, CDR2 YSYEKL. The CDR3 has 16 amino acids. The V gene lost 0 bases and the J gene lost 5 bases, with 16 bases spanning the gap. The CDR3 loop reads CASSQDQSGGGTEAFF. CDR3 in DNA: TGCGCCAGCAGCCAAGATCAATCAGGTGGGGGGACTGAAGCTTTCTTT.

With respect to this clonotype: Germline is not matched at one junction end, which may reflect a read error. The chain uses TRBV27 and TRBJ2-7; D remains ambiguous. This CDR3 has 14 amino acids. Germline V gene sequence: CDR1 MNHEY, CDR2 SMNVEV (reference sequence). This CDR3 is CASRIDGNSCEQYF. The CDR3 bases are TGTGCCAGCAGGATAGACGGAAACTCCTGCGAGCAGTACTTC.

This clonotype was picked up many times. The V gene is TRBV7-2, the J gene TRBJ1-2; 7 nucleotides match TRBD1. This CDR3 region has 13 residues. Germline V gene sequence: CDR1 SGHTA, CDR2 FQGNSA. V trimming: 1 base; J trimming: 7 bases; junction bases outside the gene matches: 3. The CDR3 nucleotides are TGTGCCAGCAGCTTAGGACAGGGAAGTGGCTACACCTTC. Its translation is CASSLGQGSGYTF. Full variable domain (rest looked up from reference TRBV7-2 and TRBJ1-2): GAGVSQSPSNKVTEKGKDVELRCDPISGHTALYWYRQSLGQGLEFLIYFQGNSAPDKSGLPSDRFSAERTGGSVSTLTIQRTQQEDSAVYLCASSLGQGSGYTFGSGTRLTVV.

At least ten counts were recorded for this clonotype. The V gene is TRBV15, the J gene TRBJ1-2; D is undetermined. Trimming shortened V by 0 bases and J by 1 base, and 6 bases separated the two germline ends. Germline CDR1 is LNHNV and CDR2 is YYDKDF (reference sequence). The CDR3 sequence is 14 residues long. In DNA, the CDR3 is TGTGCCACCAGCAGAGATGAGGTTAACTATGGCTACACCTTC. Translating gives CATSRDEVNYGYTF.